This passage covers 13 T cell receptor beta chains from one sample sequenced in a study of blood T cells in healthy people across ages. Then a second PCR, running roughly 6 to 12 cycles, was carried out with a sample-barcoded 5' primer and a J-beta primer mix. TCRdb itself ran the 5' RACE reads through MiXCR, one entry per CDR3 protein. The profile shows about 640,000 distinct CDR3 sequences, under 70% of them singletons. Source material: blood. These receptors were taken from a man aged 60-69 years in good health.

The chain employs TRBV7-2 and TRBJ1-2; the D is unclear. Germline V CDR1 and CDR2: SGHTA, FQGNSA. The CDR3 is 16 residues long. Between the trimmed V and J ends, which lost 1 base and 2 bases, there was a span of 14 bases. The CDR3 region is CASSLGPPSLNYGYTF. CDR3 bases: TGTGCCAGCAGCTTAGGGCCCCCATCCCTAAACTATGGCTACACCTTC.

CDR3 sequence (DNA): TGTGCCAGCAGATTCGGGACAGAGAACAATGAGCAGTTCTTC. Its translation is CASRFGTENNEQFF. This chain links TRBV28 with TRBJ2-1, with 7 bases identical to TRBD1. Germline-derived CDR1 and CDR2 are MDHEN and SYDVKM. The CDR3 sequence is 14 residues long. V was clipped by 6 bases and J by 5 bases; unmatched bases: 7.

This clonotype was seen only a few times. This sequence may be a read error, since a much larger clone differs from it by one base. The chain uses TRBV20-1 and TRBJ2-5; 8 nucleotides align to TRBD2. V lost 8 bases, J lost 11 bases, and 19 bases stayed unmatched. Germline assignment: CDR1 DFQATT and CDR2 SNEGSKA (reference sequence). This CDR3 comprises 14 residues. The CDR3, as DNA: TGCAGTACAAACGGGGGGGCCGGCTACAATGAGCAGTACTTC. Translated, it gives CSTNGGAGYNEQYF.

This chain uses TRBV3-1 with TRBJ2-5; D remains ambiguous. The end of the DNA fits TRBJ2-7 better, so the J call may be wrong. Germline lookup yields CDR1 LGHDT and CDR2 YNNKEL (reference sequence). CDR3 size: 13 residues. CDR3 DNA: TGTGCCAGCAGCAGGGCCCGCAAGAACGAGCAGTACTTC. Translation: CASSRARKNEQYF.

V is TRBV9 and J is TRBJ2-7, with TRBD1 identical over 7 bases. Germline V lookup: CDR1 SGDLS, CDR2 YYNGEE. Unmatched junction bases numbered 11, after V lost 4 bases and J lost 4 bases. The CDR3 consists of 15 residues. CDR3 in DNA: TGTGCCAGCAGCCTAGACACAGGGGACATGTACGAGCAGTACTTC. This encodes CASSLDTGDMYEQYF. The full variable domain, its missing parts supplied by reference TRBV9 and TRBJ2-7, is DSGVTQTPKHLITATGQRVTLRCSPRSGDLSVYWYQQSLDQGLQFLIQYYNGEERAKGNILERFSAQQFPDLHSELNLSSLELGDSALYFCASSLDTGDMYEQYFGPGTRLTVT.

The sample holds one count of this clonotype. The genes are TRBV29-1 and TRBJ2-3, with 9 bases that match TRBD2. Trimming at V came to 4 bases and at J to 1 base, leaving 3 bases not matched to a gene. This CDR3 has 14 amino acids. CDR1 and CDR2 from the germline V gene are SQVTM and ANQGSEA. CDR3 sequence: CSVGQRGGTDTQYF. CDR3 DNA sequence: TGCAGCGTTGGGCAGCGGGGGGGCACAGATACGCAGTATTTT.

This sequence joins TRBV5-1 and TRBJ2-2, with D maybe TRBD2 (5 bases). The CDR3 is made up of 14 amino acids. Germline loops: CDR1 SGHRS, CDR2 YFSETQ. V was pared by 0 bases and J by 4 bases, with 7 bases between. CDR3 nucleotides: TGCGCCAGCAGCTTGGCCGGGGTCACCGGGGAGCTGTTTTTT. Encoded protein: CASSLAGVTGELFF.

The sample holds a few counts of this clonotype. The chain employs TRBV29-1 and TRBJ2-1; D is perhaps TRBD1 (6 bases). The CDR3 is 14 residues long. V lost 4 bases and J lost 4, with 14 bases in between. Germline V gene lookup returns CDR1 SQVTM and CDR2 ANQGSEA. The CDR3 sequence is CSVVSDRTYNEQFF. CDR3 DNA sequence: TGCAGCGTTGTGAGTGACAGGACTTACAATGAGCAGTTCTTC.

The gene calls are TRBV5-1 and TRBJ2-4, with 8 nucleotides matching TRBD1. The CDR3 runs 15 residues. Germline CDR1 SGHRS, CDR2 YFSETQ. Losses at the gene ends were 2 bases for V and 13 bases for J; bases not matched to a gene: 14. The CDR3 here is CASSLLGQGTERQYF. The CDR3, as DNA: TGCGCCAGCAGCTTACTTGGACAGGGAACCGAACGGCAGTACTTC. The full variable domain, completed using reference TRBV5-1 and TRBJ2-4, is KAGVTQTPRYLIKTRGQQVTLSCSPISGHRSVSWYQQTPGQGLQFLFEYFSETQRNKGNFPGRFSGRQFSNSRSEMNVSTLELGDSALYLCASSLLGQGTERQYFGAGTRLSVL.

This clonotype was seen more than once but under ten times. The chain uses TRBV29-1 and TRBJ1-2; unclear D gene. The CDR3 covers 13 residues. The germline V and J ends were trimmed by 4 bases and 6 bases, with 15 bases remaining between them. Germline V gene data show CDR1 as SQVTM and CDR2 as ANQGSEA. CDR3 sequence: CSVAPAGKDGYTF. CDR3 in DNA: TGCAGCGTTGCCCCAGCCGGGAAGGATGGCTACACCTTC.

The chain joins TRBV4-2 to TRBJ2-3; D call uncertain. Between the trimmed V and J ends, which lost 1 base and 2 bases, there was a span of 7 bases. This CDR3 spans 14 amino acids. Germline CDR1 LGHNA, CDR2 YNFKEQ. CDR3 in DNA: TGTGCCAGCAGCCAAGGAGAAGTCACAGATACGCAGTATTTT. Its translation is CASSQGEVTDTQYF.

J is TRBJ1-5 and V is TRBV29-1, with TRBD1 as a possible D gene (6 bases). This CDR3 has 13 residues. The germline V gene has CDR1 SQVTM and CDR2 ANQGSEA. Between the trimmed V and J ends, which lost 4 bases and 6 bases, there was a span of 13 bases. DNA of the CDR3: TGCAGCGTTGGTGCAGGGGACGGTCAGCCCCAGCATTTT. This gives the protein CSVGAGDGQPQHF.

The V call is TRBV11-2, the J call TRBJ2-4; possible D gene TRBD2, 6 bases. The CDR3 sequence is 16 residues long. Trimming left V 3 bases short and J 4 bases short, with 16 bases between. The germline V gene encodes CDR1 SGHAT and CDR2 FQNNGV. DNA for the CDR3: TGTGCCAGCAGCTTCTTAGATGGAGGGTTAAAAAACATTCAGTACTTC. Residues: CASSFLDGGLKNIQYF. Filled out from reference TRBV11-2 and TRBJ2-4, the complete variable domain reads EAGVAQSPRYKIIEKRQSVAFWCNPISGHATLYWYQQILGQGPKLLIQFQNNGVVDDSQLPKDRFSAERLKGVDSTLKIQPAKLEDSAVYLCASSFLDGGLKNIQYFGAGTRLSVL.